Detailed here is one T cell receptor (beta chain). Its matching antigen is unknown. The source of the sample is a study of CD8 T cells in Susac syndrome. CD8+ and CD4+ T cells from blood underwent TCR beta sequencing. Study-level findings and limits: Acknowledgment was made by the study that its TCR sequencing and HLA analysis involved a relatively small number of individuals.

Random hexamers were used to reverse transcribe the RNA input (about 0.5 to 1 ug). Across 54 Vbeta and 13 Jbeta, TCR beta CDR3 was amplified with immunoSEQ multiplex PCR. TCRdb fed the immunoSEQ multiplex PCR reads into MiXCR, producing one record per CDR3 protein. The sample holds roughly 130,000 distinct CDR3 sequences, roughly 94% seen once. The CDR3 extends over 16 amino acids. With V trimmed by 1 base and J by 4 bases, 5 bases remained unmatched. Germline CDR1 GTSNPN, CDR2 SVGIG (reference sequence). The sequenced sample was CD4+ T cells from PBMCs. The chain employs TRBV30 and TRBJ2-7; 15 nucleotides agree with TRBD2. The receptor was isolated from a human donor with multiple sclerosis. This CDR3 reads CAWSAGTSGRIYEQYF. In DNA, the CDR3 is TGTGCCTGGAGTGCCGGGACTAGCGGGAGGATTTACGAGCAGTACTTC.